These 8 T cell receptor beta chains originate from one sample sequenced in a study of CD4 T cells in relation to SARS-CoV-2 and coronaviruses. The protocol was immunoSEQ multiplex PCR, while the TCRdb copy is restricted to in-frame clones and leaves out a portion. The sample yields roughly 57,000 clones, roughly 85% seen once. CD4+ T cells from unexposed donors were obtained before the COVID-19 pandemic (2011-2018). Sequencing input: memory CD4+ T cells from PBMCs. The receptor set was obtained from a human donor in good health.

V and J are TRBV5-4 and TRBJ2-6, with D maybe TRBD1 (6 bases). The CDR3 loop spans 15 amino acids. V was cut by 2 bases and J by 1 base, with 7 bases left in between. In germline, CDR1 is SGHNT, CDR2 YYREEE (reference sequence). The CDR3 reads CASSLQGSGANVLTF. CDR3 in DNA: TGTGCCAGCAGCTTACAGGGATCTGGGGCCAACGTCCTGACTTTC.

The sample holds a few counts of this clone. The rearrangement joins TRBV5-4 to TRBJ1-6; D gene uncertain. The V and J ends lost 5 bases and 10 bases respectively, with 13 bases between them. The length of the CDR3 is 13 residues. Germline V gene data show CDR1 as SGHNT and CDR2 as YYREEE (reference sequence). CDR3 protein: CASRGARGSPLHF. CDR3 in DNA: TGTGCCAGCAGAGGCGCTCGAGGGTCACCCCTCCACTTT.

V and J are TRBV27 and TRBJ1-2; possible D gene TRBD1, 6 bases. This CDR3 comprises 13 residues. Deletions cut 7 bases from V and 4 bases from J, with 13 bases between. Germline V gives CDR1 MNHEY, CDR2 SMNVEV (reference sequence). CDR3 loop: CASMQGSGYGYTF. CDR3 DNA sequence: TGTGCCAGCATGCAGGGGAGTGGCTATGGCTACACCTTC.

The rearrangement uses TRBV15 and TRBJ2-1; 8 bases map to TRBD2. Trimming removed 1 base from V and 4 bases from J; junction bases left unmatched: 3. The CDR3 spans 15 residues. Germline-derived CDR1 and CDR2 are LNHNV and YYDKDF (reference sequence). The CDR3 DNA is TGTGCCACCAGCAGAGGTACTAGCGGTTACAATGAGCAGTTCTTC. It is translated as CATSRGTSGYNEQFF.

This sequence joins TRBV5-6 and TRBJ1-4; D is possibly TRBD1 (6 bases). CDR1 and CDR2 from the germline V gene are SGHDT and YYEEEE. The V gene lost 1 base and the J gene lost 8 bases, with 12 bases spanning the gap. The CDR3 extends over 14 amino acids. The CDR3 spells CASSLRQVGEKLFF. The CDR3 DNA follows: TGTGCCAGCAGCTTGAGACAGGTGGGAGAAAAACTGTTTTTT. Full variable domain (outside the CDR3, taken from reference TRBV5-6 and TRBJ1-4): DAGVTQSPTHLIKTRGQQVTLRCSPKSGHDTVSWYQQALGQGPQFIFQYYEEEERQRGNFPDRFSGHQFPNYSSELNVNALLLGDSALYLCASSLRQVGEKLFFGSGTQLSVL.

The chain uses TRBV25-1 and TRBJ2-7, with 7 bases matching TRBD1. The CDR3 runs 14 residues. V trimming: 4 bases; J trimming: 3 bases; junction bases outside the gene matches: 6. CDR1 and CDR2 (germline): MGHDK, SYGVNS. This CDR3 reads CASSGDRLHYEQYF. For the CDR3, the DNA is TGTGCCAGCAGTGGGGACAGACTACACTACGAGCAGTACTTC.

This chain connects TRBV9 to TRBJ2-3, with 10 bases that match TRBD2. The V gene end was trimmed by 1 base and the J gene end by 3 bases; junction bases not matched to a gene: 11. Germline V lookup: CDR1 SGDLS, CDR2 YYNGEE. The CDR3 loop spans 18 amino acids. The CDR3 DNA reads TGTGCCAGCAGCGTAAAGGCTAGCGGGAGATTGGAGACAGATACGCAGTATTTT. This encodes CASSVKASGRLETDTQYF.

The J gene is TRBJ2-7, the V gene TRBV11-2; TRBD2 aligns across 15 bases. V lost 5 bases and J lost 6; bases outside the gene matches: 5. Germline lookup yields CDR1 SGHAT and CDR2 FQNNGV. CDR3 length: 15 amino acids. This CDR3 is CASSPWTSGRAEQYF. DNA of the CDR3: TGTGCCAGCAGCCCATGGACTAGCGGGAGGGCCGAGCAGTACTTC.